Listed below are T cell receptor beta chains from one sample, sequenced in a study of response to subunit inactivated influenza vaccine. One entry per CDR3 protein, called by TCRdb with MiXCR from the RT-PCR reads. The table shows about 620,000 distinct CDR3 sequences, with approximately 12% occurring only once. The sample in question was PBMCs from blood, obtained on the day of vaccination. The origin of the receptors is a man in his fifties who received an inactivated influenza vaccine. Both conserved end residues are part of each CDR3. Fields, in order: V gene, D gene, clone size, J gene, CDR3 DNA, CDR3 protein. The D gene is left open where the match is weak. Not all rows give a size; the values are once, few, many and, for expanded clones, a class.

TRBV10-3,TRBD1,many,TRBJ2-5,TGTGCCATCAGGAAGAAACAGGGGCCACAAGAGACCCAGTACTTC,CAIRKKQGPQETQYF
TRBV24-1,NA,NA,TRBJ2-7,TGTGCCACCAGTGACGAAACATCCTACGAGCAGTACTTC,CATSDETSYEQYF
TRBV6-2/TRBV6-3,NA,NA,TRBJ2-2,TGTGCCAGCAGAGTTCCGGCGGGGGAGCTGTTTTTT,CASRVPAGELFF
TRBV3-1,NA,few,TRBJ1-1,TGTGCCAGCAGCTTTAGGGGGAGCCTGGGCACTGAAGCTTTCTTT,CASSFRGSLGTEAFF
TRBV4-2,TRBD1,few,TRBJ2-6,TGTGCCAGCAGCCAGGCCGGGACAGGGATCACTGGGGCCAACGTCCTGACTTTC,CASSQAGTGITGANVLTF
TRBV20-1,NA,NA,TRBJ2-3,TGCAGTGCTAGAGATTTACGGGTGGGCGCAGATACGCAGTATTTT,CSARDLRVGADTQYF
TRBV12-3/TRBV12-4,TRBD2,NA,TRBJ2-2,TGTGCCAGCAGTCAGACTAGCGTTATGGTCGGGGAGCTGTTTTTT,CASSQTSVMVGELFF
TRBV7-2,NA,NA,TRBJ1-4,TGTGCCAGCAGCTACCAATGGGGCGGGGAAAAACTGTTTTTT,CASSYQWGGEKLFF
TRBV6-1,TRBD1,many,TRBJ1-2,TGTGCCAGCAGGGCACAGGGGTACTATGGCTACACCTTC,CASRAQGYYGYTF
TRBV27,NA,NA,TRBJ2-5,TGTGCCAGCAGTTTATCTTCCAGGCGGGAGACCCAGTACTTC,CASSLSSRRETQYF
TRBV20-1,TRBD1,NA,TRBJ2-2,TGCAGTGCCCATACAGGGGACGTTGGCACCGGGGAGCTGTTTTTT,CSAHTGDVGTGELFF
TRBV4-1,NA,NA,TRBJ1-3,TGCGCCAGCAGCCAACAACAGGGTCCCTCTGGAAACACCATATATTTT,CASSQQQGPSGNTIYF
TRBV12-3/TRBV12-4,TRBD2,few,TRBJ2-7,TGTGCCAGCAGTAAGAGCGGGACCTCCTACGAGCAGTACTTC,CASSKSGTSYEQYF
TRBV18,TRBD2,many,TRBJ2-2,TGTGCCAGCTCACCACGGGATGGACTAGCTACCGGGGAGCTGTTTTTT,CASSPRDGLATGELFF
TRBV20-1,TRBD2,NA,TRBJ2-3,TGCTGTGCTAGTGATGAGGGGACTATAGCAGATACGCAGTATTTT,CCASDEGTIADTQYF
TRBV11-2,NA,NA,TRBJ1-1,TGTGCCAGCAGCTTCCCGGGGTGGGGCACTGAAGCTTTCTTT,CASSFPGWGTEAFF
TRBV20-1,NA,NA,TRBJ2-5,TGCAGTGCCTCGTGGGAGGAGACCCAGTACTTC,CSASWEETQYF
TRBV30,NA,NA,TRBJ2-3,TGTGCCTGGAATCAGGCGGACACAGATACGCAGTATTTT,CAWNQADTDTQYF
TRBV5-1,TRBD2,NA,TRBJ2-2,TGCGCCAGCAGCTTTGACCTAGCGGCGAACGGGGAGCTGTTTTTT,CASSFDLAANGELFF
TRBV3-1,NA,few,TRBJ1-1,TGTGCCAGCAGCCAGGGAGCTGAAGCTTTCTTT,CASSQGAEAFF
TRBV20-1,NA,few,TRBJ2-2,TGCAGTGCTAGAAGGACAGCGAACACCGGGGAGCTGTTTTTT,CSARRTANTGELFF
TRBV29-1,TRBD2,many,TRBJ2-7,TGCAGCGTTGAAAATCCGGGACTAGCGGGAGGCCCCTACGAGCAGTACTTC,CSVENPGLAGGPYEQYF
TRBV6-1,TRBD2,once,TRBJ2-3,TGTGCCAGCACCGTAGCGGGTTCAGATACGCAGTATTTT,CASTVAGSDTQYF
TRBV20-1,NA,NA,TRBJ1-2,TGCAGTGCTAGGGAGCCTGGGCGGGGCTCCTATGGCTACACCTTC,CSAREPGRGSYGYTF
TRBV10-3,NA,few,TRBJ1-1,TGTGCCATCAGTGAGTTTGACAGAAACACTGAAGCTTTCTTT,CAISEFDRNTEAFF
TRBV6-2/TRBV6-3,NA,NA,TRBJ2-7,TGTGCCAGCACCGCCACCGCCGGGCCTACCTACGAGCAGTACTTC,CASTATAGPTYEQYF
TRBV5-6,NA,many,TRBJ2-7,TGTGCCAGCAGCTCCCACAGAGTCTACGAGCAGTACTTC,CASSSHRVYEQYF
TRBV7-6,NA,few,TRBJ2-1,TGTGCCAGCAGCCCCTGGAAACACGCTCGTGAGCAGTTCTTC,CASSPWKHAREQFF
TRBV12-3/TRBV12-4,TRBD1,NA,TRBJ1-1,TGTGCCAGCACCATTTCCTGGACAGGGTTGAGCTCTGAAGCTTTCTTT,CASTISWTGLSSEAFF
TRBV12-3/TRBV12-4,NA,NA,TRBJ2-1,TGTGCCAGCAGTTCAGGAGTACAGCAGTTCTTC,CASSSGVQQFF
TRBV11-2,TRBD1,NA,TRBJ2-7,TGTGCCAGCAGCTTATGGGCAGGGGGCTACGAGCAGTACTTC,CASSLWAGGYEQYF
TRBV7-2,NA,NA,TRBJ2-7,TGTGCCAGCAGCTTAAGGGGGAGTCGCTACGAGCAGTACTTC,CASSLRGSRYEQYF
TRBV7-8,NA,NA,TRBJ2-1,TGTGCCAGCAGCTTAGTTACAGGAGTCCCCCTTGGGAATGAGCAGTTCTTC,CASSLVTGVPLGNEQFF
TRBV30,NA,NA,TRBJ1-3,TGTGCCTGGAGCGTCTCAGGGAGGGGAGTTTCCATATATTTT,CAWSVSGRGVSIYF
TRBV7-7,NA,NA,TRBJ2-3,TGTGCCAGCAGCCAGACTGCCTACACAGATACGCAGTATTTT,CASSQTAYTDTQYF
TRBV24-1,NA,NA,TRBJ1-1,TGTGCCACCAGTAACTCCATGAACACTGAAGCTTTCTTT,CATSNSMNTEAFF
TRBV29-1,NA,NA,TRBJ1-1,TGCAGCGTCCCCCTATACGGAGACACTGAAGCTTTCTTT,CSVPLYGDTEAFF
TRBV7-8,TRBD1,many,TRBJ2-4,TGTGCCAGCAGCTTAGCGTTGGACAGGGAAGTTCTAGCCAAAAACATTCAGTACTTC,CASSLALDREVLAKNIQYF
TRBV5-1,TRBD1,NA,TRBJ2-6,TGCGTCAGCAGCTTGGGACAGCCCCTTCAGCTCATCTCTGGGGCCAACGTCCTGACTTTC,CVSSLGQPLQLISGANVLTF
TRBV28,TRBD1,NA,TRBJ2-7,TGTGCCAGCAGTTTAGGGGGGACAGGGTTTTTTTACGAGCAGTACTTC,CASSLGGTGFFYEQYF
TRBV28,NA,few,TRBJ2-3,TGTGCCAGCAGTTTAAGCGGGACACGCACAGATACGCAGTATTTT,CASSLSGTRTDTQYF
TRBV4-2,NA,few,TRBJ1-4,TGTGCCAGCAGCCAAGATTTTAGGACAGTTAATGAAAAACTGTTTTTT,CASSQDFRTVNEKLFF
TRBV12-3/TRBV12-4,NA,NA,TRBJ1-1,TGTGCCAGCAGTAAACTCGGTGAAGCTTTCTTT,CASSKLGEAFF
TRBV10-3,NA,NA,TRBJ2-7,TGTGCCATCAGTGGAGCGGACAGCATCTACGAGCAGTACTTC,CAISGADSIYEQYF
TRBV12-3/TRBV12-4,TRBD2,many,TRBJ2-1,TGTGCCAGTCGGGACCCGACTAGCGGGTCGTACAATGAGCAGTTCTTC,CASRDPTSGSYNEQFF
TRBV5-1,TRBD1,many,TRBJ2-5,TGCGCCAGCAGCTGGACGGGACAGCAAGAGACCCAGTACTTC,CASSWTGQQETQYF
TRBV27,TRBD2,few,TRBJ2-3,TGTGCCAGCAGTTTACGCGGGAGGGTAACAGATACGCAGTATTTT,CASSLRGRVTDTQYF
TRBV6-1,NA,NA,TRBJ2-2,TGTGCCAGCAGTGCTAAGACAGCGAACACCGGGGAGCTGTTTTTT,CASSAKTANTGELFF
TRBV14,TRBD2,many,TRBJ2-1,TGTGCCAGCAGCCAAGATAGACTAGCGGGGGCCATAGAGCAGTTCTTC,CASSQDRLAGAIEQFF
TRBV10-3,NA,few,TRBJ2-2,TGTGCCATCAGTGAGCGTAGGACCGGGGAGCTGTTTTTT,CAISERRTGELFF
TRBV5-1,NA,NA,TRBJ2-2,TGCGCCAGCAGCTTGAACGTGGGGAGTGGCGGGGAGCTGTTTTTT,CASSLNVGSGGELFF
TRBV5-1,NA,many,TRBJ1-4,TGCGCCAGCAGCTCAAAGGTCACTTCAGGGGCAATGAATGAAAAACTGTTTTTT,CASSSKVTSGAMNEKLFF